This T cell receptor (beta chain) appears in the sequencing data of a study of shared clonotypes between healthy human individuals. Study results and caveats: In contrast to clonotypes shared by all four donors, non-shared clonotypes had lower generation probabilities. Several donors held around 5% of naive CD4 clonotypes in common.

TCRdb's copy holds only in-frame clones and misses some; the assay was immunoSEQ multiplex PCR. The sample has roughly 2 million clones, 95% seen once. A word on this clone: The antigen is not known.

All donors were healthy HIV-negative adults lacking recent acute infections or vaccinations. Germline V gene data show CDR1 as SGHNT and CDR2 as YYREEE (reference sequence). This CDR3 has 13 amino acids. V was pared by 4 bases and J by 8 bases, with 4 bases of the junction left unmatched. The clonotype comes from a man aged 18 to 29 in good health. Sequencing was done on a sample of naive CD4+ T cells sorted from blood. As for subset: CD45RA+ positively selected. V is TRBV5-4 and J is TRBJ2-2; 8 bases match TRBD1. CDR3 loop: CASSMDRVGELFF. The DNA for the CDR3 is TGTGCCAGCAGCATGGACAGGGTTGGGGAGCTGTTTTTT.